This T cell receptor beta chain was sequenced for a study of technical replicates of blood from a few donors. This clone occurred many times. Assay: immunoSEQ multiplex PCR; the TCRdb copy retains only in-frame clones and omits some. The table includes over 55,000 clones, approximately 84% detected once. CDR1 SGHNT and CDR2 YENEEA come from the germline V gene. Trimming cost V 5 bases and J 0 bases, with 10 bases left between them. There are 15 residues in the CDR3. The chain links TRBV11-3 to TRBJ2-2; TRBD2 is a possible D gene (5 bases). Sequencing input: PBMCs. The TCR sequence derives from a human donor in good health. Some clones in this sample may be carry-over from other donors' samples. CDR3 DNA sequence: TGTGCCAGCAGCGTCGGGAAAACGAACACCGGGGAGCTGTTTTTT. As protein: CASSVGKTNTGELFF.